This T cell receptor (beta chain) appears in the sequencing data of a study of cytomegalovirus exposure and HLA in healthy donors. Study-level points and caveats: Under 20,000 TCR beta sequences were associated with HLA alleles at 0.05 false discovery rate in a later analysis.

Although they were nominally healthy when sampled, donors likely had unrecorded immune exposures. As regards this clone: Its antigen is currently unknown.

Use of 60 Vbeta and 13 Jbeta primers characterized the PCR. Using immunoSEQ multiplex PCR, the repertoire was profiled, and TCRdb retains in-frame clones only, with some absent. Found here are around 250,000 clones, about 80% of them singletons; the top ten hold about 8%. V was cut by 1 base and J by 1 base, with 13 bases left in between. The germline CDR1 and CDR2 sequences are SEHNR and FQNEAQ (reference sequence). There are 16 residues in the CDR3. This rearrangement joins TRBV7-9 to TRBJ1-1; maybe TRBD1 (6 bases). This TCR came from a woman aged 60-75 years in good health and CMV-seropositive. The sample was PBMCs. Here the CDR3 DNA reads TGTGCCAGCAGCTTAGACAGGGCGTTTACGAACACTGAAGCTTTCTTT. This translates into CASSLDRAFTNTEAFF.